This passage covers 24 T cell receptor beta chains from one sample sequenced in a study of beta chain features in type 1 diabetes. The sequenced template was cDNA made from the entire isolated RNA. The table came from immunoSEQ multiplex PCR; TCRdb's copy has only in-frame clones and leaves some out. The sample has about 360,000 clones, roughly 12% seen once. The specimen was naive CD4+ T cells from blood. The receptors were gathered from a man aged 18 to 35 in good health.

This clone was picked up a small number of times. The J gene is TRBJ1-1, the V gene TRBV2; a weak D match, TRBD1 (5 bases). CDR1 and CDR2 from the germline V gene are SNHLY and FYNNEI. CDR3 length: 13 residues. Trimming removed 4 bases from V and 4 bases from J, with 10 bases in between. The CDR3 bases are TGTGCCAGCAGTGCGGCCGGGGGCACTGAAGCTTTCTTT. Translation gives CASSAAGGTEAFF.

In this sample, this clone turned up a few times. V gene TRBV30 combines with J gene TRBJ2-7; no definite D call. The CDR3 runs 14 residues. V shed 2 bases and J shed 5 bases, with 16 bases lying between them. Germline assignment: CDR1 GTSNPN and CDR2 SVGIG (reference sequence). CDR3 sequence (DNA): TGTGCCTGGAGTCGTTCCTCAGTCGTCCACGAGCAGTACTTC. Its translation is CAWSRSSVVHEQYF. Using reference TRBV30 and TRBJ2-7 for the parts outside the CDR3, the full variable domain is SQTIHQWPATLVQPVGSPLSLECTVEGTSNPNLYWYRQAAGRGLQLLFYSVGIGQISSEVPQNLSASRPQDRQFILSSKKLLLSDSGFYLCAWSRSSVVHEQYFGPGTRLTVT.

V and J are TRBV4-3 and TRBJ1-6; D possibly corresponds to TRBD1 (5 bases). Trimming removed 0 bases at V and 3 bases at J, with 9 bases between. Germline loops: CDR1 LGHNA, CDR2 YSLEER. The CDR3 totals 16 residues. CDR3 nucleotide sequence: TGCGCCAGCAGCCAAGATCCGCAGGGCTATAATTCACCCCTCCACTTT. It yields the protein CASSQDPQGYNSPLHF.

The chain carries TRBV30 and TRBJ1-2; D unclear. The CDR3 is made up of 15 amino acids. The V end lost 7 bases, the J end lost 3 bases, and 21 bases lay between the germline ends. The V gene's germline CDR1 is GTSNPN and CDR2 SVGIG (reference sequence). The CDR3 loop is CASLRRAAFYYGYTF. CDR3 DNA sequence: TGTGCCTCACTGCGGAGGGCCGCTTTTTACTATGGCTACACCTTC.

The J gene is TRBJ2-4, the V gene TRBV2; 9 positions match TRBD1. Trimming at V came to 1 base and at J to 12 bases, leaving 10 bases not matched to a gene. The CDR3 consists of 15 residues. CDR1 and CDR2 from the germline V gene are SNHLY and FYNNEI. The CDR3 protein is CASSEVRAGQGNQYF. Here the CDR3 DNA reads TGTGCCAGCAGTGAAGTTCGAGCGGGACAGGGCAATCAGTACTTC.

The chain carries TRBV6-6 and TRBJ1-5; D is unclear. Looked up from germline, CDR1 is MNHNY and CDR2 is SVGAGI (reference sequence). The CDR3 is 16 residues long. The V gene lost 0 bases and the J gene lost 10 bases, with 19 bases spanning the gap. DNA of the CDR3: TGTGCCAGCAGTTACTCGAGGGTGTTTGGCGCAACCCCCCAGCATTTT. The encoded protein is CASSYSRVFGATPQHF.

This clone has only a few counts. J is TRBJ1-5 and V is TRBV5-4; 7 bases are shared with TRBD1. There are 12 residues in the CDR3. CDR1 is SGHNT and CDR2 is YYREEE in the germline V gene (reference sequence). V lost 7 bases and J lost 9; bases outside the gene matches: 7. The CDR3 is CASGRQGGPQHF. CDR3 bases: TGTGCCAGCGGCCGACAGGGTGGGCCCCAGCATTTT.

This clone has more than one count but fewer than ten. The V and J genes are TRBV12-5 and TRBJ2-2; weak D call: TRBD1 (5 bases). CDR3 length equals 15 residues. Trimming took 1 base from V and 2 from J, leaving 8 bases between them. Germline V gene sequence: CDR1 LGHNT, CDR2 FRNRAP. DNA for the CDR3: TGTGCTAGTGGTTTGGAACAGGAAAACACCGGGGAGCTGTTTTTT. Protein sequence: CASGLEQENTGELFF.

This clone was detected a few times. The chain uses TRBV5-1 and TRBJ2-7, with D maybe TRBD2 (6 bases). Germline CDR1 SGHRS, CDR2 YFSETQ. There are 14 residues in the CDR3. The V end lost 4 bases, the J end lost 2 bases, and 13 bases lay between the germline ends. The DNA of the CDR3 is TGCGCCAGCAGCCAGGAGGGCCTCGCCTACGAGCAGTACTTC. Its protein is CASSQEGLAYEQYF. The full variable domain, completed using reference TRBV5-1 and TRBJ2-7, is KAGVTQTPRYLIKTRGQQVTLSCSPISGHRSVSWYQQTPGQGLQFLFEYFSETQRNKGNFPGRFSGRQFSNSRSEMNVSTLELGDSALYLCASSQEGLAYEQYFGPGTRLTVT.

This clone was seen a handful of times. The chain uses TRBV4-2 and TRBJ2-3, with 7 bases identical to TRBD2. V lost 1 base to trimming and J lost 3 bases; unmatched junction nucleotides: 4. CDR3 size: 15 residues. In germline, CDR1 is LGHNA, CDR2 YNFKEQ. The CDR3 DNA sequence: TGTGCCAGCAGCCAAGCGGGGGGTTCAACAGATACGCAGTATTTT. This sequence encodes CASSQAGGSTDTQYF.

The CDR3 protein is CASSPRGPNEQYF. CDR3 in DNA: TGTGCCAGCAGCCCGAGGGGGCCCAACGAGCAGTACTTC. This sequence joins TRBV6-6 and TRBJ2-7; 7 nucleotides match TRBD1. Per the germline V gene, CDR1 is MNHNY and CDR2 is SVGAGI (reference sequence). This CDR3 has 13 residues. J lost 5 bases, V lost 6 bases, and 7 bases had no gene match.

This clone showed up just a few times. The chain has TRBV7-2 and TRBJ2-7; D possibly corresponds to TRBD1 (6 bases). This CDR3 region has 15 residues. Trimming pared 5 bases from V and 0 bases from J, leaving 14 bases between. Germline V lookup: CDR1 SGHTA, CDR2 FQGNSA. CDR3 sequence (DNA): TGTGCCAGCAGCCAACGACAGGCCCTCTCCTACGAGCAGTACTTC. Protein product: CASSQRQALSYEQYF.

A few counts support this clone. This CDR3 is CASSQDMQGNQPQHF. CDR3 nucleotides: TGCGCCAGCAGCCAAGACATGCAGGGCAATCAGCCCCAGCATTTT. The rearrangement links TRBV4-3 to TRBJ1-5, with D uncertain. V was trimmed by 0 bases and J by 2 bases, leaving 8 bases between them. This CDR3 is 15 amino acids long. Germline lookup yields CDR1 LGHNA and CDR2 YSLEER.

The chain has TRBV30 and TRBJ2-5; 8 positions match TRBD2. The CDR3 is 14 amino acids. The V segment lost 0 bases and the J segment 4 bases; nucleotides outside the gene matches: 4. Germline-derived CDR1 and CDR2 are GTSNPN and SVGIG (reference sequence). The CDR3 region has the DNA TGTGCCTGGAGTGTGCGGGGGGTTGGAGAGACCCAGTACTTC. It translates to CAWSVRGVGETQYF.

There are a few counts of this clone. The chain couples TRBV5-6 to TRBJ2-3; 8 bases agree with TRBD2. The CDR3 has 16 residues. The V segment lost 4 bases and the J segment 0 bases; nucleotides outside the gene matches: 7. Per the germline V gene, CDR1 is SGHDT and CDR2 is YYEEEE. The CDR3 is CASSQAGVISTDTQYF. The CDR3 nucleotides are TGTGCCAGCAGCCAAGCGGGGGTCATTAGCACAGATACGCAGTATTTT.

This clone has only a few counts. The DNA for the CDR3 is TGTGCCAGCAGTTTATTCGGACTAGCGGGGGGGAGGACAGATACGCAGTATTTT. This encodes CASSLFGLAGGRTDTQYF. This chain connects TRBV28 to TRBJ2-3, with 15 bases identical to TRBD2. There are 18 residues in the CDR3. V lost 1 base and J lost 3; bases outside the gene matches: 5. Germline V CDR1 and CDR2: MDHEN, SYDVKM.

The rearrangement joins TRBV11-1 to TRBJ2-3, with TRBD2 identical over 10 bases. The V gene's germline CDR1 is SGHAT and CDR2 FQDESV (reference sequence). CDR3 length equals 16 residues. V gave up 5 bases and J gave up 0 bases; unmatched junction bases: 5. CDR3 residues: CASSPQAGGSTDTQYF. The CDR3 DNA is TGTGCCAGCAGCCCCCAAGCGGGAGGGAGCACAGATACGCAGTATTTT.

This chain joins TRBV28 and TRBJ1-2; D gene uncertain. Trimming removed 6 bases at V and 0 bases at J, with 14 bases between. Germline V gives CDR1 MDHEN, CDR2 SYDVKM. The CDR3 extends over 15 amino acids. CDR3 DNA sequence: TGTGCCAGCAGGCAGGACTTCGGAGCTAACTATGGCTACACCTTC. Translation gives CASRQDFGANYGYTF.

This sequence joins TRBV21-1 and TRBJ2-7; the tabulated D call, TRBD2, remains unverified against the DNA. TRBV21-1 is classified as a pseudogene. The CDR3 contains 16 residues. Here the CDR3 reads CASSKPEASGGIEQYF. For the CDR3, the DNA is TGTGCCAGCAGCAAACCTGAAGCTAGCGGGGGTATCGAGCAGTACTTC.

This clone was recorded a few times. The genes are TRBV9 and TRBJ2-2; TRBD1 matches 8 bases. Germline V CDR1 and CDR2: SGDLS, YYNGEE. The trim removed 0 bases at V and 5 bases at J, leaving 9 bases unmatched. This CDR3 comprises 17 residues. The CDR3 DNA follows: TGTGCCAGCAGCGTAGCCAGGCAGGGGGCTATTACCGGGGAGCTGTTTTTT. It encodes CASSVARQGAITGELFF.

The CDR3 is CASSLKLAGRDTQYF. CDR3 in DNA: TGTGCCAGCAGCTTAAAACTAGCGGGGCGGGATACGCAGTATTTT. This sequence joins TRBV7-8 and TRBJ2-3, with 10 bases identical to TRBD2. The length of the CDR3 is 15 residues. In germline, CDR1 is SGHVS, CDR2 FQNEAQ. Germline trimming cut 2 bases from V and 6 bases from J; bases unmatched to any gene: 5.

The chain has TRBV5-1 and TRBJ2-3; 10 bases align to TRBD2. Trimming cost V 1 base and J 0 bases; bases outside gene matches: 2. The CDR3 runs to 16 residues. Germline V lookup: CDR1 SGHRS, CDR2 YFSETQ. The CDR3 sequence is CASSLSSGSSTDTQYF. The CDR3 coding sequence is TGCGCCAGCAGCTTGTCTAGCGGGAGTAGCACAGATACGCAGTATTTT. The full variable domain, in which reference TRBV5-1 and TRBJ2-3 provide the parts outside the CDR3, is KAGVTQTPRYLIKTRGQQVTLSCSPISGHRSVSWYQQTPGQGLQFLFEYFSETQRNKGNFPGRFSGRQFSNSRSEMNVSTLELGDSALYLCASSLSSGSSTDTQYFGPGTRLTVL.

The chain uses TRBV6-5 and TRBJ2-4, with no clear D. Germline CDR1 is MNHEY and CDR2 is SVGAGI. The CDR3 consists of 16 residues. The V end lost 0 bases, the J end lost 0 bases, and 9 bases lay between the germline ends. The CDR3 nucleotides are TGTGCCAGCAGTTACTCGTCAGGTCTAGCCAAAAACATTCAGTACTTC. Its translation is CASSYSSGLAKNIQYF.

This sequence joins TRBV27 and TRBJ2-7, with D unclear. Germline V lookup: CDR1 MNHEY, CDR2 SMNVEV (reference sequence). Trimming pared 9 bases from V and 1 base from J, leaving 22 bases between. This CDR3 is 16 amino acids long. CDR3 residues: CARSQDPPITSYEQYF. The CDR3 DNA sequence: TGTGCCAGGAGTCAGGATCCACCTATCACTTCCTACGAGCAGTACTTC.